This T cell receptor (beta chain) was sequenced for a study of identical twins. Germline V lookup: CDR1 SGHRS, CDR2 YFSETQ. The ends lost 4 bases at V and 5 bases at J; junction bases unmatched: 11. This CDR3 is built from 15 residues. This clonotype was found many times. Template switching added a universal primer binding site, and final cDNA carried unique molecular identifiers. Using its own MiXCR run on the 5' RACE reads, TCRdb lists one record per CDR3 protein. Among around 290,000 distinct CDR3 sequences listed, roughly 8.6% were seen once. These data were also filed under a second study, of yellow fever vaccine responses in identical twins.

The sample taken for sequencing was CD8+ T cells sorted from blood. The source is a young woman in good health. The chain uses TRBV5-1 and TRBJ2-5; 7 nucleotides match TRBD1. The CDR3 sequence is CASSTGQYGVETQYF. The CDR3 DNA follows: TGCGCCAGCAGCACGGGACAGTACGGGGTGGAGACCCAGTACTTC.